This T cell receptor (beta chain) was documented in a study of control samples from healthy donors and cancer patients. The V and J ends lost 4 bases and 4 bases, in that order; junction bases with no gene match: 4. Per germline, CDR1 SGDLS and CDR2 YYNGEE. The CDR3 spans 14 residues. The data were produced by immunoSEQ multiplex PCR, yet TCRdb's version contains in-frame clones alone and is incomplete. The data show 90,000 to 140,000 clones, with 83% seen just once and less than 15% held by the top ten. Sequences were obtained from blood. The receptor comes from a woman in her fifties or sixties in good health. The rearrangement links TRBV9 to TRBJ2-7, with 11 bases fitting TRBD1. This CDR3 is CASSPGDRGYEQYF. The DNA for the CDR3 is TGTGCCAGCAGCCCAGGGGACAGGGGGTACGAGCAGTACTTC.